Presented here are 12 T cell receptor beta chains from one specimen sequenced in a study of cytomegalovirus exposure and HLA in healthy donors. A multiplex PCR was run with 60 Vbeta primers and 13 Jbeta primers. Sequenced by immunoSEQ multiplex PCR; TCRdb stores in-frame clones only, minus some. Its table records about 42,000 clones. Sample: PBMCs. The receptors shown here come from a man aged 25-40 years in good health and CMV-seronegative.

The V gene is TRBV4-3, the J gene TRBJ1-2; 8 bases align to TRBD1. CDR3 length: 15 amino acids. Germline CDR1 and CDR2: LGHNA and YSLEER. V lost 2 bases to trimming and J lost 4 bases; unmatched junction nucleotides: 6. CDR3 protein: CASSQTQGGSYGYTF. The DNA for the CDR3 is TGCGCCAGCAGCCAAACACAGGGGGGTAGCTATGGCTACACCTTC.

The chain recombines TRBV7-2 with TRBJ2-1, with TRBD2 identical over 11 bases. V lost 3 bases to trimming and J lost 4 bases; unmatched junction nucleotides: 5. CDR3 length equals 16 residues. Germline V lookup: CDR1 SGHTA, CDR2 FQGNSA. The CDR3 loop is CASSLTTSGNYNEQFF. The CDR3 nucleotides read TGTGCCAGCAGCTTGACGACTAGCGGGAATTACAATGAGCAGTTCTTC.

The gene calls are TRBV5-4 and TRBJ1-1, with D possibly matching TRBD1 (5 bases). The V end lost 3 bases, the J end lost 0 bases, and 9 bases lay between the germline ends. The germline V gene has CDR1 SGHNT and CDR2 YYREEE (reference sequence). The CDR3 contains 14 residues. The DNA of the CDR3 is TGTGCCAGCAGCTCACAGGCCCTGAACACTGAAGCTTTCTTT. Protein sequence: CASSSQALNTEAFF.

The chain is built from TRBV6-5 and TRBJ2-2; TRBD1 is a possible D gene (5 bases). Germline loops: CDR1 MNHEY, CDR2 SVGAGI. This CDR3 region has 15 residues. The V end was cut by 5 bases, the J end by 1 base, with 11 bases between. This CDR3 is CASSPQGMNTGELFF. The DNA of the CDR3 is TGTGCCAGCAGTCCCCAGGGAATGAACACCGGGGAGCTGTTTTTT.

The rearrangement joins TRBV30 to TRBJ2-1; 9 bases fit TRBD2. The CDR3 contains 19 residues. Germline V CDR1 and CDR2: GTSNPN, SVGIG (reference sequence). J was trimmed by 7 bases and V by 3 bases; bases with no gene match: 22. The chain's CDR3 is CAWRLRPGLAFISENEQFF. The DNA for the CDR3 is TGTGCCTGGAGACTCCGGCCGGGACTAGCATTTATTTCAGAGAATGAGCAGTTCTTC.

This chain uses TRBV5-1 with TRBJ1-3, with D perhaps TRBD1 (6 bases). V was pared by 5 bases and J by 4 bases, with 16 bases between. CDR3 length: 15 residues. Germline V lookup: CDR1 SGHRS, CDR2 YFSETQ. In nucleotides, the CDR3 is TGCGCCAGCAGATCCGAAGGGGGACCGGGAAACACCATATATTTT. As protein: CASRSEGGPGNTIYF.

The J gene is TRBJ1-2, the V gene TRBV5-6, with D uncertain. CDR3 length: 13 amino acids. Germline CDR1 SGHDT, CDR2 YYEEEE. V lost 0 bases, J lost 8 bases, and 11 bases lay in between. The CDR3 is CASSLALTGGYTF. The CDR3 region has the DNA TGTGCCAGCAGCTTGGCCCTCACGGGGGGCTACACCTTC.

The chain employs TRBV11-1 and TRBJ2-7; 11 bases align to TRBD2. This CDR3 is 15 amino acids long. The germline V gene encodes CDR1 SGHAT and CDR2 FQDESV (reference sequence). V was pared by 2 bases and J by 2 bases, with 2 bases of the junction left unmatched. CDR3 nucleotide sequence: TGTGCCAGCAGCTTACCTAGCGGGAGGACCTACGAGCAGTACTTC. It codes for CASSLPSGRTYEQYF.

The chain carries TRBV5-1 and TRBJ2-6, with D possibly TRBD1 on 5 matching bases. The germline V gene encodes CDR1 SGHRS and CDR2 YFSETQ. V was cut by 3 bases and J by 2 bases, with 9 bases left in between. The CDR3 covers 15 residues. The CDR3 bases are TGCGCCAGCAGCTATGACAGTCCTGGGGCCAACGTCCTGACTTTC. Its translation: CASSYDSPGANVLTF.

Details on this clone: At one of its ends the junction is not consistent with the germline gene, which may arise from a read error. The chain combines TRBV30 with TRBJ1-1, with 7 nucleotides matching TRBD1. Germline CDR1 reads GTSNPN; CDR2 reads SVGIG (reference sequence). This CDR3 is built from 12 residues. The DNA for the CDR3 is TGTGCCTGGAGTTCGACAGGGATAGGGTGTGTCTTT. Protein sequence: CAWSSTGIGCVF.

The chain joins TRBV6-5 to TRBJ2-5; TRBD1 matches 9 bases. Per germline, CDR1 MNHEY and CDR2 SVGAGI. V trimming: 7 bases; J trimming: 1 base; junction bases outside the gene matches: 7. The CDR3 consists of 15 residues. DNA of the CDR3: TGTGCCAGCAAAGGGGGACAGGGCCCCCAAGAGACCCAGTACTTC. Encoded protein: CASKGGQGPQETQYF.

The V call is TRBV18, the J call TRBJ2-7, with D uncertain. CDR1 is KGHSH, CDR2 LQKENI, per germline. The V end was cut by 2 bases, the J end by 4 bases, with 12 bases between. The CDR3 totals 14 residues. The CDR3 spells CASSPTNGPYEQYF. The CDR3 DNA reads TGTGCCAGCTCACCAACCAATGGCCCATACGAGCAGTACTTC.